These 28 T cell receptor beta chains originate from one sample sequenced in a study of human T cells and chemical hapten exposure. Time point denoted: pre-sensitization, week 0. Treatment reported: therapeutic diphenylcyclopropenone sensitization with weekly scalp DPC. TCRdb independently ran MiXCR on the RACE reads; one entry per CDR3 protein. The table has more than 100,000 distinct CDR3 sequences, roughly 14% seen once. Material: whole blood, obtained in connection with sensitization to the hapten diphenylcyclopropenone (DPC). These receptors all come from a woman younger than 35 with alopecia areata. Some clones in this sample may be carry-over from other donors' samples.

V gene TRBV20-1 combines with J gene TRBJ2-7, with D possibly matching TRBD1 (5 bases). This CDR3 contains 12 residues. Germline V gives CDR1 DFQATT, CDR2 SNEGSKA (reference sequence). V was cut by 3 bases and J by 7 bases, with 13 bases left in between. Written as DNA, the CDR3 is TGCAGTGCTAGTCCTCAGGGAAGGGAGCAGTACTTC. As protein: CSASPQGREQYF.

Here the CDR3 reads CASSPFGQGPYNEQFF. DNA of the CDR3: TGTGCCAGCAGTCCCTTCGGACAGGGCCCCTACAATGAGCAGTTCTTC. The genes are TRBV27 and TRBJ2-1, with 8 bases lining up with TRBD1. The ends lost 5 bases at V and 2 bases at J; junction bases unmatched: 8. The CDR3 runs to 16 residues. In germline, CDR1 is MNHEY, CDR2 SMNVEV (reference sequence).

In this sample, this clonotype turned up many times. The chain couples TRBV2 to TRBJ2-3; 16 nucleotides match TRBD2. CDR3 length equals 17 residues. Germline CDR1 SNHLY, CDR2 FYNNEI. Losses at the gene ends were 9 bases for V and 0 bases for J; bases not matched to a gene: 6. The CDR3 bases are TGTGCCAGTGCGGGACTAGCGGGGGGGCCCAGCACAGATACGCAGTATTTT. This translates into CASAGLAGGPSTDTQYF.

This clonotype appeared a few times. The chain uses TRBV29-1 and TRBJ1-2; D is perhaps TRBD1 (5 bases). CDR1 is SQVTM and CDR2 is ANQGSEA in the germline V gene. The CDR3 loop spans 12 amino acids. Trimming removed 3 bases at V and 4 bases at J, with 9 bases between. The CDR3 here is CSVEGDPYGYTF. CDR3 nucleotides: TGCAGCGTTGAGGGGGACCCCTATGGCTACACCTTC. Full variable domain (outside the CDR3, taken from reference TRBV29-1 and TRBJ1-2): SAVISQKPSRDICQRGTSLTIQCQVDSQVTMMFWYRQQPGQSLTLIATANQGSEATYESGFVIDKFPISRPNLTFSTLTVSNMSPEDSSIYLCSVEGDPYGYTFGSGTRLTVV.

This clonotype was seen many times. The rearrangement links TRBV5-5 to TRBJ2-2; 12 positions match TRBD1. Germline CDR1 and CDR2: SGHKS and YYEKEE (reference sequence). V lost 3 bases to trimming and J lost 3 bases; unmatched junction nucleotides: 12. This CDR3 is 19 amino acids long. The CDR3 is CASSWQGGQGARDTGELFF. Here the CDR3 DNA reads TGTGCCAGCAGCTGGCAAGGGGGACAGGGGGCGAGGGACACCGGGGAGCTGTTTTTT.

The chain joins TRBV6-4 to TRBJ2-1; 10 bases line up with TRBD2. The V gene end was trimmed by 5 bases and the J gene end by 5 bases; junction bases not matched to a gene: 6. CDR3 length: 15 residues. Per germline, CDR1 MRHNA and CDR2 SNTAGT. The CDR3 coding sequence is TGTGCCAGCAGTAAAAGCGGGGGGGCAAACAATGAGCAGTTCTTC. This encodes CASSKSGGANNEQFF.

This chain links TRBV18 with TRBJ1-1; D unclear. The V and J ends lost 4 bases and 0 bases respectively, with 3 bases between them. Germline CDR1 and CDR2: KGHSH and LQKENI. The CDR3 spans 12 residues. The CDR3 nucleotides read TGTGCCAGCTCACAGCTGAACACTGAAGCTTTCTTT. Its protein is CASSQLNTEAFF.

The J gene is TRBJ2-7, the V gene TRBV20-1, with 10 nucleotides matching TRBD2. The germline CDR1 and CDR2 sequences are DFQATT and SNEGSKA (reference sequence). Trimming took 2 bases from V and 3 from J; bases not matched to a gene: 13. The CDR3 is 17 residues long. The CDR3 sequence is CSARMLSLAGVLYEQYF. Here the CDR3 DNA reads TGCAGTGCTAGAATGCTAAGCCTAGCGGGGGTACTCTACGAGCAGTACTTC.

This clonotype was recorded a few times. The rearrangement uses TRBV5-4 and TRBJ2-1; 9 bases agree with TRBD2. CDR1 is SGHNT, CDR2 YYREEE, per germline (reference sequence). The CDR3 extends over 15 amino acids. V trimming: 0 bases; J trimming: 10 bases; junction bases outside the gene matches: 8. CDR3 DNA sequence: TGTGCCAGCAGCTTGGGGCGGGGGGGCCGAGAAGAGCAGTTCTTC. This gives the protein CASSLGRGGREEQFF.

In its sample, this clonotype was seen a few times. The chain couples TRBV9 to TRBJ1-2; 9 positions agree with TRBD1. Unmatched junction bases numbered 6, after V lost 2 bases and J lost 4 bases. CDR1 SGDLS and CDR2 YYNGEE come from the germline V gene. This CDR3 region has 15 residues. The CDR3 loop is CASSVNRGQAYGYTF. The CDR3 DNA reads TGTGCCAGCAGCGTGAACAGGGGGCAGGCCTATGGCTACACCTTC.

The chain employs TRBV6-5 and TRBJ1-6, with D perhaps matching TRBD1 (6 bases). V lost 0 bases and J 13 bases, leaving 13 bases between the germline ends. The germline CDR1 and CDR2 sequences are MNHEY and SVGAGI. This CDR3 has 14 amino acids. The CDR3 sequence is CASSYSGGLGPLHF. The CDR3 region has the DNA TGTGCCAGCAGTTACTCAGGGGGTTTAGGGCCCCTCCACTTT.

The rearrangement uses TRBV4-3 and TRBJ2-7, with D perhaps given as TRBD1 or TRBD2 (5 bases each). V was clipped by 1 base and J by 3 bases, with 16 bases between them. Per germline, CDR1 LGHNA and CDR2 YSLEER. This CDR3 has 16 amino acids. CDR3 residues: CASSQGPRDPNYEQYF. The DNA of the CDR3 is TGCGCCAGCAGCCAAGGGCCCAGGGACCCAAACTACGAGCAGTACTTC.

V and J are TRBV29-1 and TRBJ1-2; the D is unclear. V lost 0 bases and J lost 4, with 3 bases in between. This CDR3 has 11 residues. Germline V lookup: CDR1 SQVTM, CDR2 ANQGSEA. The CDR3 coding sequence is TGCAGCGTTGAAGAAATCTATGGCTACACCTTC. Amino acid sequence: CSVEEIYGYTF.

The rearrangement uses TRBV29-1 and TRBJ1-1; D call uncertain. With 5 bases removed from V and 0 bases from J, the gap between germline ends came to 13 bases. The CDR3 is made up of 14 amino acids. Germline assignment: CDR1 SQVTM and CDR2 ANQGSEA. DNA of the CDR3: TGCAGCGTTACCGATGGGCAGTTGAACACTGAAGCTTTCTTT. Protein: CSVTDGQLNTEAFF. The whole variable domain, remainder taken from reference TRBV29-1 and TRBJ1-1, is SAVISQKPSRDICQRGTSLTIQCQVDSQVTMMFWYRQQPGQSLTLIATANQGSEATYESGFVIDKFPISRPNLTFSTLTVSNMSPEDSSIYLCSVTDGQLNTEAFFGQGTRLTVV.

This clonotype was counted many times. As DNA, the CDR3 is TGCAGCGTAGTCCGGACAGGGGAAACTGAAGCTTTCTTT. Its translation: CSVVRTGETEAFF. The V and J genes are TRBV29-1 and TRBJ1-1; the match to TRBD1 covers 9 bases. The V and J ends lost 6 bases and 5 bases, in that order; junction bases with no gene match: 7. In germline, CDR1 is SQVTM, CDR2 ANQGSEA. The CDR3 has 13 residues.

The rearrangement links TRBV28 to TRBJ2-2, with TRBD1 identical over 8 bases. V lost 2 bases, J lost 5 bases, and 16 bases stayed unmatched. Germline assignment: CDR1 MDHEN and CDR2 SYDVKM. The CDR3 spans 19 residues. The CDR3 nucleotides read TGTGCCAGCAGTTTAACCGGACAGGGCCTAACGATGAGAACCGGGGAGCTGTTTTTT. The encoded protein is CASSLTGQGLTMRTGELFF.

The chain combines TRBV18 with TRBJ1-1; D remains ambiguous. The CDR3 loop spans 13 amino acids. V was clipped by 6 bases and J by 5 bases, with 13 bases between them. Germline assignment: CDR1 KGHSH and CDR2 LQKENI. This CDR3 is CASSVTLGTEAFF. Here the CDR3 DNA reads TGTGCCAGCTCTGTTACACTTGGGACTGAAGCTTTCTTT.

This clonotype was seen ten or more times. The V call is TRBV27, the J call TRBJ2-1; TRBD2 matches at 8 bases. V lost 4 bases and J lost 6; bases outside the gene matches: 11. The CDR3 runs to 16 residues. The germline gives CDR1 MNHEY, CDR2 SMNVEV (reference sequence). The CDR3 loop reads CASSSTAGVPFNEQFF. DNA of the CDR3: TGTGCCAGCAGTTCTACAGCGGGGGTGCCCTTCAATGAGCAGTTCTTC.

This clonotype appeared once. The V gene is TRBV30, the J gene TRBJ2-3; no firm D call. CDR3 size: 13 residues. Germline loops: CDR1 GTSNPN, CDR2 SVGIG (reference sequence). V was clipped by 2 bases and J by 0 bases, with 6 bases between them. The DNA for the CDR3 is TGTGCCTGGAGTTTGGGGAGCACAGATACGCAGTATTTT. Protein: CAWSLGSTDTQYF.

This clonotype showed up just a few times. The chain couples TRBV20-1 to TRBJ1-6; no firm D call. The CDR3 consists of 18 residues. Germline V CDR1 and CDR2: DFQATT, SNEGSKA (reference sequence). With 2 bases removed from V and 0 bases from J, the gap between germline ends came to 17 bases. The CDR3 region is CSARPLDAASSYNSPLHF. CDR3 in DNA: TGCAGTGCTAGACCTCTGGACGCCGCGAGCTCCTATAATTCACCCCTCCACTTT.

In this sample, this clonotype turned up many times. The chain links TRBV12-5 to TRBJ2-3, with D unresolved. This CDR3 comprises 11 residues. Per germline, CDR1 LGHNT and CDR2 FRNRAP. V lost 5 bases to trimming and J lost 1 base, with 1 base between them. The CDR3 region has the DNA TGTGCTAGTGGTCGCACAGATACGCAGTATTTT. Its translation: CASGRTDTQYF.

V is TRBV12-3 or TRBV12-4 and J is TRBJ2-2, with D possibly being TRBD1 or TRBD2 (5 bases each). The CDR3 totals 13 residues. The V end was cut by 6 bases, the J end by 4 bases, with 9 bases between. The CDR3 DNA reads TGTGCCAGCAGGGGGGATTTCACCGGGGAGCTGTTTTTT. Translation: CASRGDFTGELFF.

Only a few counts were recorded for this clonotype. This rearrangement joins TRBV7-9 to TRBJ1-2; D gene unclear. V was pared by 5 bases and J by 4 bases, with 20 bases between. CDR1 and CDR2 (germline): SEHNR, FQNEAQ (reference sequence). The CDR3 consists of 16 residues. For the CDR3, the DNA is TGTGCCAGCAGCCCCATGGAGGGCGCGGATGTCTATGGCTACACCTTC. This translates into CASSPMEGADVYGYTF. The full variable domain, in which reference TRBV7-9 and TRBJ1-2 provide the parts outside the CDR3, is DTGVSQNPRHKITKRGQNVTFRCDPISEHNRLYWYRQTLGQGPEFLTYFQNEAQLEKSRLLSDRFSAERPKGSFSTLEIQRTEQGDSAMYLCASSPMEGADVYGYTFGSGTRLTVV.

This clonotype was detected only a few times. The chain carries TRBV7-2 and TRBJ2-3; D not resolved. This CDR3 spans 14 amino acids. Deletions cut 3 bases from V and 8 bases from J, with 15 bases between. Germline CDR1 and CDR2: SGHTA and FQGNSA. The CDR3 loop is CASSFSSAGGTQYF. In DNA, the CDR3 is TGTGCCAGCAGCTTCTCGTCCGCCGGCGGTACGCAGTATTTT. Together with reference TRBV7-2 and TRBJ2-3, the CDR3 gives the full variable domain: GAGVSQSPSNKVTEKGKDVELRCDPISGHTALYWYRQSLGQGLEFLIYFQGNSAPDKSGLPSDRFSAERTGGSVSTLTIQRTQQEDSAVYLCASSFSSAGGTQYFGPGTRLTVL.

This clonotype was picked up many times. This chain joins TRBV7-2 and TRBJ2-1; the match to TRBD2 covers 10 bases. The V gene end was trimmed by 0 bases and the J gene end by 4 bases; junction bases not matched to a gene: 0. The CDR3 sequence is 15 residues long. Germline CDR1 reads SGHTA; CDR2 reads FQGNSA. The CDR3 region is CASSLASGGYNEQFF. CDR3 DNA sequence: TGTGCCAGCAGCTTAGCTAGCGGGGGGTACAATGAGCAGTTCTTC.

V is TRBV28 and J is TRBJ2-7; D might be TRBD2 (6 bases). The germline V gene has CDR1 MDHEN and CDR2 SYDVKM. This CDR3 has 15 residues. The V and J ends lost 6 bases and 0 bases respectively, with 15 bases between them. CDR3 coding DNA: TGTGCCAGCAGGAGGTTAACGGGGGACTCCTACGAGCAGTACTTC. This sequence encodes CASRRLTGDSYEQYF.

This clonotype appeared many times. J is TRBJ2-6 and V is TRBV18; weak D call: TRBD2 (5 bases). CDR1 is KGHSH, CDR2 LQKENI, per germline. Trimming removed 3 bases from V and 3 bases from J, with 15 bases in between. This CDR3 comprises 17 residues. The CDR3 region is CASSPIYRGNGANVLTF. Here the CDR3 DNA reads TGTGCCAGCTCACCTATTTACCGGGGTAATGGGGCCAACGTCCTGACTTTC.

There are a few counts of this clonotype. J is TRBJ1-2 and V is TRBV12-3 or TRBV12-4; D remains ambiguous. This CDR3 has 12 residues. V lost 5 bases to trimming and J lost 0 bases, with 4 bases between them. CDR3 sequence: CASSEANYGYTF. In DNA form, the CDR3 reads TGTGCCAGCAGTGAAGCTAACTATGGCTACACCTTC.